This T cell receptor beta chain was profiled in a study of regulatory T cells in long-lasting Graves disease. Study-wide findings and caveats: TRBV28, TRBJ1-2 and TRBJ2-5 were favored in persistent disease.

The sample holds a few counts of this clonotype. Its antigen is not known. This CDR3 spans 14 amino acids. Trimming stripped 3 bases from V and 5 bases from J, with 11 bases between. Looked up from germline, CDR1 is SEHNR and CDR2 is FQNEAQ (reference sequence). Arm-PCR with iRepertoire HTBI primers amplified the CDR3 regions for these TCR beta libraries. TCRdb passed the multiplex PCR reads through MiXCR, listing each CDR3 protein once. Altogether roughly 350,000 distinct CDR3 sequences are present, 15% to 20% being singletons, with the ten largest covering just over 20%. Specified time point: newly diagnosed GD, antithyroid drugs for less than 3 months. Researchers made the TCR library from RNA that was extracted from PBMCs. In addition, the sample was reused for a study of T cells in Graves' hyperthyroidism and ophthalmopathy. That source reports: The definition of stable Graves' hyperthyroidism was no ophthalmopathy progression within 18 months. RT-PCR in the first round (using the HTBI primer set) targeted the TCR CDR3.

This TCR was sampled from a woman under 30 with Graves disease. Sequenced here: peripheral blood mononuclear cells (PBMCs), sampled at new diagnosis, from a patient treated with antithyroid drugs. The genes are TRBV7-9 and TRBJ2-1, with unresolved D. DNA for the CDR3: TGTGCCAGCAGCTTCGGACGCATCAACAATGAGCAGTTCTTC. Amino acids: CASSFGRINNEQFF.